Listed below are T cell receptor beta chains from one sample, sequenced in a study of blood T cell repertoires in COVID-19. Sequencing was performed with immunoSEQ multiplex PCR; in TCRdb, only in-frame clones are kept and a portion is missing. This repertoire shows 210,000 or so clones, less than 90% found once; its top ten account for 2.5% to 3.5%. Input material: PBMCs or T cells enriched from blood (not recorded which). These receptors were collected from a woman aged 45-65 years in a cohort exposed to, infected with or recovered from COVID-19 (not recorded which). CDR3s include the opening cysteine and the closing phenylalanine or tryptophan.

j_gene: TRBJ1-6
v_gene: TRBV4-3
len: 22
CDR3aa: CASSQEPPRGNSPSSYNSPLHF

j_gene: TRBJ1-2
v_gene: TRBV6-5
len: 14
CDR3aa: CASTGTGGSYGYTF

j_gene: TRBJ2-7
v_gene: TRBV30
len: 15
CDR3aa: CAWSEPGLAAYEQYF

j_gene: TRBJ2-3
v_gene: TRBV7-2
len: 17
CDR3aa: CASSPALGLAISDTQYF

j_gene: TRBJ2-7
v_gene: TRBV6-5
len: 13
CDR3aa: CASSYTGTSEQYF

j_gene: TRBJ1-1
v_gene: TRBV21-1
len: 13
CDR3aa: CASSAKAGREAFF

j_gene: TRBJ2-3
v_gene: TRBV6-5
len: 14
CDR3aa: CASSYGTVKDTQYF

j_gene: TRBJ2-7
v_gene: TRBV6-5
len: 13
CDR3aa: CASSSRAGDEQYF

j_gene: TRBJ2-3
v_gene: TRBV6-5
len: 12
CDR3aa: CASRATMDTQYF

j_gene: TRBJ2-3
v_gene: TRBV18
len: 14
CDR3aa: CASSPRVVTDTQYF

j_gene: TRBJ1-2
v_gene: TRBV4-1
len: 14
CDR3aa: CASSQAQGNYGYTF

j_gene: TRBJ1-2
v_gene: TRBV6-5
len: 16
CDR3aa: CASSYSPPGGYYGYTF

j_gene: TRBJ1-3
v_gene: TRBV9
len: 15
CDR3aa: CASSVQTGAGNTIYF

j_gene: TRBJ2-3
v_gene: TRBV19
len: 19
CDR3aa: CASSISSSPGGGATNTQYF

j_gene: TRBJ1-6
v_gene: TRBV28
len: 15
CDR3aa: CASTLLGGGGSPLHF

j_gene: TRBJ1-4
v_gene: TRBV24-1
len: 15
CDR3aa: CATSEPVGGREKLFF

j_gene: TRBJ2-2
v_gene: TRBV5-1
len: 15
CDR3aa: CASSGQTANTGELFF

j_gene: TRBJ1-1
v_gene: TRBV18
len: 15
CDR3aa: CASSLRTGTIAEAFF

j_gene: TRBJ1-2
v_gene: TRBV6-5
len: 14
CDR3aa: CASSNSGGNYGYTF

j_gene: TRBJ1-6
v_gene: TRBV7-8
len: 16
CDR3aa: CASSREGGLTNSPLHF

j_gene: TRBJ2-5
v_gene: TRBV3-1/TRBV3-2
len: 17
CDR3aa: CASSQGGLAGVLETQYF

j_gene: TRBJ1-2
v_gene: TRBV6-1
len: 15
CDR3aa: CASSDGHFLGYGYTF

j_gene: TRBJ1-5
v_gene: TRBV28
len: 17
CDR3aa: CASSTDRGGLRNQPQHF

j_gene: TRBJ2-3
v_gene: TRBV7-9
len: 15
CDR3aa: CASSPDGLSTDTQYF

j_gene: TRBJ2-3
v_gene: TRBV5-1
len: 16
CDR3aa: CASSAGGLAGTDTQYF

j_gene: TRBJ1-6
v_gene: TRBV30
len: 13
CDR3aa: CAWTPRATSPLHF

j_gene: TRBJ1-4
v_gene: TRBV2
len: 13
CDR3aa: CASSDGGNEKLFF

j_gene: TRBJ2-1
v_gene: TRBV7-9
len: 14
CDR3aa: CASSLIGGGHEQFF

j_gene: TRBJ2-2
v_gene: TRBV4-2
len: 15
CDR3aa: CASTPEARNTGELFF

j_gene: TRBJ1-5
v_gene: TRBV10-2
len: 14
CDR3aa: CASFYRSNNQPQHF

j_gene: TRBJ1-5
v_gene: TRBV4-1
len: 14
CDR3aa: CASSGQGINQPQHF

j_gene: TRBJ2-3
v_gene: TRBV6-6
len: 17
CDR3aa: CASSPITTGENTDTQYF

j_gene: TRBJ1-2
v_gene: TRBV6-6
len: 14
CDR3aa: CASSTPTGNYGYTF

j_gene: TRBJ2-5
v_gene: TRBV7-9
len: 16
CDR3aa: CASSKPGLQYQETQYF